The TCR beta chain described here comes from a study of blood T cell repertoires in COVID-19. V was pared by 3 bases and J by 2 bases, with 2 bases of the junction left unmatched. This CDR3 has 15 amino acids. Looked up from germline, CDR1 is SGHTA and CDR2 is FQGNSA. Repertoires were generated with immunoSEQ multiplex PCR, while TCRdb's copy carries only in-frame clones and drops some. The sample yields approximately 89,000 clones, around four fifths seen once. The chain combines TRBV7-2 with TRBJ2-5, with 11 bases identical to TRBD2. The origin of this receptor is a woman between 70 and 85 years old with active or convalescent COVID-19. The specimen sequenced was peripheral blood. DNA for the CDR3: TGTGCCAGCAGCTTTAGCGGGGGGGGACAAGAGACCCAGTACTTC. This gives the protein CASSFSGGGQETQYF.